Listed below are T cell receptor beta chains from one sample, sequenced in a study of technical replicates of blood from a few donors. Measured with immunoSEQ multiplex PCR; TCRdb has only the in-frame clones, and not every one. The data hold some 80,000 clones, with about 81% observed a single time. Sequencing input: PBMCs. The receptors derive from a human donor in good health. Some clones in this sample may be carry-over from other donors' samples. The CDR3 runs from the conserved cysteine through the conserved F or W. The D gene is left open where the match is weak. Clone size appears in some rows only: once, few, many, or a class for an expanded clone.

TRBJ2-3	TRBV7-7	18	-	TRBD2	CASTLRLAGGRGPDTQYF	TGTGCCAGCACCCTTAGACTAGCGGGGGGGCGTGGGCCAGATACGCAGTATTTT
TRBJ2-6	TRBV4-3	17	-	TRBD1	CASSRGDRGSGANVLTF	TGCGCCAGCAGCCGAGGGGACAGGGGTTCTGGGGCCAACGTCCTGACTTTC
TRBJ1-4	TRBV5-4	15	-	-	CASSSPGDSNEKLFF	TGTGCCAGCAGCTCCCCGGGGGACTCTAATGAAAAACTGTTTTTT
TRBJ1-1	TRBV10-3	14	once	-	CAISVGQTNTEAFF	TGTGCCATCAGTGTTGGACAAACGAACACTGAAGCTTTCTTT
TRBJ1-2	TRBV28	21	-	TRBD1	CASRAPGQQFMDPGTGYGYTF	TGTGCCAGCAGGGCCCCGGGGCAGCAGTTTATGGACCCGGGGACAGGCTATGGCTACACCTTC
TRBJ2-1	TRBV30	22	-	TRBD2	CAWSVSRGRTRTSGRAEGEQFF	TGTGCCTGGAGTGTAAGCCGCGGTCGAACGAGGACTAGCGGGAGGGCCGAGGGTGAGCAGTTCTTC
TRBJ1-1	TRBV4-2	15	once	TRBD1	CASSQDRQGNTEAFF	TGTGCCAGCAGCCAAGACCGACAGGGAAACACTGAAGCTTTCTTT
TRBJ2-7	TRBV21-1	17	-	-	CASSNMRQANLGNEQYF	TGTGCCAGCAGCAACATGAGACAGGCGAACCTTGGGAACGAGCAGTACTTC
TRBJ1-4	TRBV7-9	11	-	-	CASSPDEKLFF	TGTGCCAGCAGCCCCGATGAAAAACTGTTTTTT
TRBJ1-2	TRBV5-1	13	once	-	CASSFSQVQGYTF	TGCGCCAGCAGCTTTTCACAGGTCCAGGGCTACACCTTC
TRBJ1-1	TRBV11-2	11	-	-	CASSTQGKAFF	TGTGCCAGCAGCACCCAGGGGAAAGCTTTCTTT
TRBJ2-3	TRBV9	13	-	-	CASSPRLTDTQYF	TGTGCCAGCAGCCCCCGACTTACAGATACGCAGTATTTT
TRBJ2-1	TRBV15	14	-	TRBD2	CATSGGRGGNEQFF	TGTGCCACCAGTGGCGGGAGAGGAGGGAATGAGCAGTTCTTC
TRBJ1-1	TRBV7-9	14	few	-	CASSLAGGGTEAFF	TGTGCCAGCAGCTTAGCAGGGGGTGGGACTGAAGCTTTCTTT
TRBJ1-2	TRBV28	14	once	TRBD1	CASSSTGGWYGYTF	TGTGCCAGCAGTTCCACAGGGGGCTGGTATGGCTACACCTTC
TRBJ2-7	TRBV19	13	-	TRBD1	CASSRTGRSEQYF	TGTGCCAGTAGTCGGACAGGGAGGAGCGAGCAGTACTTC
TRBJ1-2	TRBV30	12	few	TRBD1	CAWSRDRVGYTF	TGTGCCTGGAGCCGTGACAGGGTAGGCTACACCTTC
TRBJ2-5	TRBV30	13	-	-	CAWSVSGRETQYF	TGTGCCTGGAGTGTAAGTGGCAGGGAGACCCAGTACTTC
TRBJ1-5	TRBV5-4	14	-	TRBD1	CASSLQGAGQPQHF	TGTGCCAGCAGCCTACAGGGGGCAGGACAGCCCCAGCATTTT
TRBJ1-2	TRBV27	15	-	TRBD1	CASKPRTGGNYGYTF	TGTGCCAGCAAGCCCCGGACAGGGGGGAACTATGGCTACACCTTC
TRBJ2-7	TRBV7-2	14	-	TRBD2	CASSLYSGSYEQYF	TGTGCCAGCAGCTTATATAGCGGGAGCTACGAGCAGTACTTC
TRBJ2-5	TRBV9	15	-	TRBD2	CASSESGAIQETQYF	TGTGCCAGCAGCGAAAGCGGGGCGATCCAAGAGACCCAGTACTTC
TRBJ2-7	TRBV30	12	-	-	CAWDRGRYEQYF	TGTGCCTGGGATCGCGGCCGGTACGAGCAGTACTTC
TRBJ1-1	TRBV30	15	many	TRBD1	CALGREGQRNTEAFF	TGTGCGCTGGGCCGGGAGGGACAGCGAAACACTGAAGCTTTCTTT
TRBJ2-7	TRBV4-3	15	-	TRBD1	CASSQDYRGNYEQYF	TGCGCCAGCAGCCAAGATTACAGGGGGAACTACGAGCAGTACTTC
TRBJ1-2	TRBV4-2	15	-	-	CASSQDRRGAEGYTF	TGTGCCAGCAGCCAAGATCGGCGGGGGGCTGAAGGCTACACCTTC
TRBJ2-3	TRBV9	13	once	-	CASSVGVTDTQYF	TGTGCCAGCAGCGTCGGGGTCACAGATACGCAGTATTTT
TRBJ2-1	TRBV5-4	16	-	-	CASSEGAQPAYNEQFF	TGTGCCAGCAGCGAGGGTGCGCAGCCCGCCTACAATGAGCAGTTCTTC
TRBJ1-2	TRBV28	15	-	-	CASSSRTMGRGGYTF	TGTGCCAGCAGTTCTCGGACGATGGGGAGGGGTGGCTACACCTTC
TRBJ1-4	TRBV4-2	15	-	TRBD1	CASSQVPGGNEKLFF	TGTGCCAGCAGCCAAGTTCCAGGGGGGAATGAAAAACTGTTTTTT
TRBJ2-3	TRBV10-1	16	-	TRBD2	CASSESTGRALDTQYF	TGCGCCAGCAGTGAGTCTACCGGGAGGGCCTTAGATACGCAGTATTTT
TRBJ2-1	TRBV4-1	16	-	-	CASSQEPQVNNNEQFF	TGCGCCAGCAGCCAAGAGCCACAGGTTAATAACAATGAGCAGTTCTTC
TRBJ2-3	TRBV19	14	-	-	CASSVSGNSGTQYF	TGTGCCAGTAGTGTCTCAGGGAACTCGGGTACGCAGTATTTT
TRBJ1-5	TRBV10-3	14	few	TRBD1	CAIGQGVGNQPQHF	TGTGCCATCGGACAGGGGGTGGGTAATCAGCCCCAGCATTTT
TRBJ2-1	TRBV7-8	15	-	TRBD1	CASSPSDRGLNEQFF	TGTGCCAGCAGCCCATCGGACAGGGGGCTCAATGAGCAGTTCTTC
TRBJ2-7	TRBV5-4	14	once	TRBD2	CASSLAGGRHEQYF	TGTGCCAGCAGCTTGGCGGGGGGGCGACACGAGCAGTACTTC
TRBJ2-7	TRBV11-2	16	-	-	CASSLGVSSPFYEQYF	TGTGCCAGCAGCTTAGGCGTGTCTTCCCCATTCTACGAGCAGTACTTC
TRBJ1-2	TRBV7-9	15	-	-	CASSAWDSLPYGYTF	TGTGCCAGCAGCGCCTGGGACTCCCTCCCCTATGGCTACACCTTC
TRBJ1-2	TRBV6-6	15	-	-	CAPTITGQRDYGYTF	TGTGCCCCTACGATCACAGGGCAAAGGGACTATGGCTACACCTTC
TRBJ1-5	TRBV7-9	18	-	-	CASSLAPGGGTRNQPQHF	TGTGCCAGCAGCTTAGCCCCCGGGGGGGGGACCCGCAATCAGCCCCAGCATTTT
TRBJ2-3	TRBV5-1	17	-	TRBD2	CASSLGRAGGRTDTQYF	TGCGCCAGCAGCTTGGGGCGGGCGGGGGGACGCACAGATACGCAGTATTTT